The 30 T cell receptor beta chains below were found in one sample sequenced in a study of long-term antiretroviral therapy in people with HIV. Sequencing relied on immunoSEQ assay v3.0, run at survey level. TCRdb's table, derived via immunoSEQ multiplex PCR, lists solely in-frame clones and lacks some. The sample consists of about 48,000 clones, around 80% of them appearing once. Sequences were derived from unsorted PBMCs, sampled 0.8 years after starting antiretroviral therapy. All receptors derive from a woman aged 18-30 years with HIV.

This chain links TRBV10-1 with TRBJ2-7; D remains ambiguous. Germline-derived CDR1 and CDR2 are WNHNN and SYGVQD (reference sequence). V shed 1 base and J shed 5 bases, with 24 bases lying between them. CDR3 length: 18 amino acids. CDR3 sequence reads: CASSEFPLWQDDSHEQYF. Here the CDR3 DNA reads TGCGCCAGCAGTGAGTTCCCTTTGTGGCAGGACGATTCGCACGAGCAGTACTTC.

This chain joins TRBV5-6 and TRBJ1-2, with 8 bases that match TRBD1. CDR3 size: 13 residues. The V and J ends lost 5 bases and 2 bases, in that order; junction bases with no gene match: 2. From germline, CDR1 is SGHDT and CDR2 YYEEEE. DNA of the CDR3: TGTGCCAGCAGTCGGGACAGGAACTATGGCTACACCTTC. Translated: CASSRDRNYGYTF.

The CDR3, as DNA: TGTGCCACCTGGTTGGGTCCTAAACAGCCCCAGCATTTT. Translation: CATWLGPKQPQHF. The chain carries TRBV28 and TRBJ1-5, with D unresolved. V shed 10 bases and J shed 7 bases, with 17 bases lying between them. The CDR3 is 13 residues long. CDR1 and CDR2 (germline): MDHEN, SYDVKM. The variable domain in full, completed from reference TRBV28 and TRBJ1-5, reads DVKVTQSSRYLVKRTGEKVFLECVQDMDHENMFWYRQDPGLGLRLIYFSYDVKMKEKGDIPEGYSVSREKKERFSLILESASTNQTSMYLCATWLGPKQPQHFGDGTRLSIL.

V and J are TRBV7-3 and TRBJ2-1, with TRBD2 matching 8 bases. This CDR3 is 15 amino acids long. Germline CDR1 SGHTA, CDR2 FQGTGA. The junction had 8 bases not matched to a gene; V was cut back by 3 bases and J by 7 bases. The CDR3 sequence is CASSLQLAVGNEQFF. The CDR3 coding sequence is TGTGCCAGCAGCTTGCAACTAGCGGTTGGTAATGAGCAGTTCTTC.

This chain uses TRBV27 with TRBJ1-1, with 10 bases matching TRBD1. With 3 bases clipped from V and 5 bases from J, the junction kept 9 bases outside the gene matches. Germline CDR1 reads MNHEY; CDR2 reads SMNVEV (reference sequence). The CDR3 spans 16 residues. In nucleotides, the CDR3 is TGTGCCAGCAGTTTCCTTGGGACAGGGGTGAGGACTGAAGCTTTCTTT. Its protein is CASSFLGTGVRTEAFF.

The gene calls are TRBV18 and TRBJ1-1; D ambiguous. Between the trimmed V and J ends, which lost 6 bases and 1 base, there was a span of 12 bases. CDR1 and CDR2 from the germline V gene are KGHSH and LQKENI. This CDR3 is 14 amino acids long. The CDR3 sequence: CASSRTAENTEAFF. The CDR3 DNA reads TGTGCCAGCTCCCGCACAGCCGAGAACACTGAAGCTTTCTTT.

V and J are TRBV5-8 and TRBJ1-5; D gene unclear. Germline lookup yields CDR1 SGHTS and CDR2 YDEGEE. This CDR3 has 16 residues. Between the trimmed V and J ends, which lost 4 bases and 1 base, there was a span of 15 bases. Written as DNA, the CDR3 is TGTGCCAGCAGCGGGTCCGGGGTCTTCAGCAATCAGCCCCAGCATTTT. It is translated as CASSGSGVFSNQPQHF.

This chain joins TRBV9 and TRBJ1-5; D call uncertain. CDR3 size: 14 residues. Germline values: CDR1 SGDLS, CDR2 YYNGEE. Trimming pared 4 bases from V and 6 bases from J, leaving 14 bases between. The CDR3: CASSMGPGGQPQHF. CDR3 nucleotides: TGTGCCAGCAGCATGGGTCCCGGTGGTCAGCCCCAGCATTTT.

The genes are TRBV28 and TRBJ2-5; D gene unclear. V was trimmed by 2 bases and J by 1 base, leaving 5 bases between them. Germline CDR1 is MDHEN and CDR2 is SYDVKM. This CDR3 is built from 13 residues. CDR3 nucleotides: TGTGCCAGCAGTTTAAGGGTCCAAGAGACCCAGTACTTC. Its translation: CASSLRVQETQYF.

The CDR3 DNA is TGCGCCAGCAGCCGATCTAGCGGGAGCTCCTACGAGCAGTACTTC. It encodes CASSRSSGSSYEQYF. The gene calls are TRBV4-3 and TRBJ2-7; 10 bases are shared with TRBD2. There are 15 residues in the CDR3. Germline lookup yields CDR1 LGHNA and CDR2 YSLEER. Trimming at V came to 4 bases and at J to 0 bases, leaving 3 bases not matched to a gene.

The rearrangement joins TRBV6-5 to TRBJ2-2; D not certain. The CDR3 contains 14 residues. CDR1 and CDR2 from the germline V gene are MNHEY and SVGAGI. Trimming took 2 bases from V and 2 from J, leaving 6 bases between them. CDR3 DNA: TGTGCCAGCAGTTACACTATTAACACCGGGGAGCTGTTTTTT. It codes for CASSYTINTGELFF.

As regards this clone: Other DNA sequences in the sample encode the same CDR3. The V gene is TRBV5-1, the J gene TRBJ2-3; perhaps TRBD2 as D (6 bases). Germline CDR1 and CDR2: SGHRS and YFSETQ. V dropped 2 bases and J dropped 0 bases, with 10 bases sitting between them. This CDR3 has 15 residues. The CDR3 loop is CASSLERASTDTQYF. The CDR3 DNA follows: TGCGCCAGCAGCTTAGAGCGGGCCAGCACAGATACGCAGTATTTT. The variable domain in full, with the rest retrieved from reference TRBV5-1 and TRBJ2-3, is KAGVTQTPRYLIKTRGQQVTLSCSPISGHRSVSWYQQTPGQGLQFLFEYFSETQRNKGNFPGRFSGRQFSNSRSEMNVSTLELGDSALYLCASSLERASTDTQYFGPGTRLTVL.

The CDR3 DNA follows: TGTGCCACCCTGGGGGGGACAGCCTCCTACGAGCAGTACTTC. Translating it yields CATLGGTASYEQYF. The rearrangement uses TRBV10-3 and TRBJ2-7; D is possibly TRBD1 or TRBD2 (7 bases each). This CDR3 has 14 residues. V shed 10 bases and J shed 0 bases, with 16 bases lying between them. Germline CDR1 ENHRY, CDR2 SYGVKD.

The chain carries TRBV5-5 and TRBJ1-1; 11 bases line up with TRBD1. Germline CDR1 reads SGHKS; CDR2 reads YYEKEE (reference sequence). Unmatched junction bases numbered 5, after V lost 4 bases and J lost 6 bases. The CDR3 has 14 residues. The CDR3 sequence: CASSGDRGRAEAFF. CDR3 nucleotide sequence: TGTGCCAGCAGCGGGGACAGGGGGAGGGCTGAAGCTTTCTTT.

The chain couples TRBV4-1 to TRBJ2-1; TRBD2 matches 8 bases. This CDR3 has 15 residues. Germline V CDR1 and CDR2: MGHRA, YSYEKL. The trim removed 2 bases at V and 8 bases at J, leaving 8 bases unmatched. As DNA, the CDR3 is TGCGCCAGCAGCCAACGGCTAGCGGGTAGACATGAGCAGTTCTTC. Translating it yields CASSQRLAGRHEQFF.

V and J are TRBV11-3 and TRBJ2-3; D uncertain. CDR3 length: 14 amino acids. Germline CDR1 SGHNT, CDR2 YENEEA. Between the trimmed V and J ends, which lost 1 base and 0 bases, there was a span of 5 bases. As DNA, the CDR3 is TGTGCCAGCAGCTTAGGGGCTAGCACAGATACGCAGTATTTT. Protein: CASSLGASTDTQYF.

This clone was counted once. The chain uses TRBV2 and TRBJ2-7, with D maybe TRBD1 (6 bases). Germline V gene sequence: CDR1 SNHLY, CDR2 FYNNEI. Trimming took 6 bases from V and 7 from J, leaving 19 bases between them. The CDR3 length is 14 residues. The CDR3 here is CASSSATGLGEQYF. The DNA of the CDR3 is TGTGCCAGCAGCAGTGCAACAGGGCTAGGGGAGCAGTACTTC.

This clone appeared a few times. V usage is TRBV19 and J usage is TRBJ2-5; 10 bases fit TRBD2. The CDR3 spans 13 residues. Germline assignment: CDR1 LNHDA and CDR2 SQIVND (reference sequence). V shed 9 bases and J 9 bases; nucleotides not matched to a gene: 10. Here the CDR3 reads CASRGGAGGPQYF. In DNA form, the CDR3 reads TGTGCCAGCCGGGGTGGAGCGGGAGGGCCCCAGTACTTC.

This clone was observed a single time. The CDR3 here is CASSPKGGRQETQYF. In DNA form, the CDR3 reads TGTGCCAGCTCACCAAAGGGGGGCCGCCAAGAGACCCAGTACTTC. The chain has TRBV18 and TRBJ2-5, with D perhaps being TRBD1 or TRBD2 (6 bases each). V gave up 2 bases and J gave up 1 base, with 11 bases separating them. Germline V gene sequence: CDR1 KGHSH, CDR2 LQKENI. The CDR3 is 15 amino acids.

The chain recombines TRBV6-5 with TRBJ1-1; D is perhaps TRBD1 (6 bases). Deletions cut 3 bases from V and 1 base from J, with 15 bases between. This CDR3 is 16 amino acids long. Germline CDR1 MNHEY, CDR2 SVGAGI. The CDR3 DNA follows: TGTGCCAGCAGTTATTCCCCCGGGGGGCAGAACACTGAAGCTTTCTTT. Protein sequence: CASSYSPGGQNTEAFF.

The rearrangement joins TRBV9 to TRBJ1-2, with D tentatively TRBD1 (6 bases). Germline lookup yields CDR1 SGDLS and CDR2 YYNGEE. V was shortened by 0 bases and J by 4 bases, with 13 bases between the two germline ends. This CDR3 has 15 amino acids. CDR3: CASSVGDTLGYGYTF. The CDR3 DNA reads TGTGCCAGCAGCGTAGGGGACACCCTAGGCTATGGCTACACCTTC.

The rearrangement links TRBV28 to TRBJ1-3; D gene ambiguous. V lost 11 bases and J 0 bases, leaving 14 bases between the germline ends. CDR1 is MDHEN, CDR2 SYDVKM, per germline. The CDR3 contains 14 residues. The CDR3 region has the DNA TGTGCCGCTAAAACTGGGAGCTCTGGAAACACCATATATTTT. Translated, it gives CAAKTGSSGNTIYF.

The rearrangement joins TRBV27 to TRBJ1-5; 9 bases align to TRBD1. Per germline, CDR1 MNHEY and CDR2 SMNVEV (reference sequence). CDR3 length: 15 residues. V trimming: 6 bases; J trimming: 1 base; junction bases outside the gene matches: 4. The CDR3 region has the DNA TGTGCCAGCAGAACAGGGGGCGCGAGCAATCAGCCCCAGCATTTT. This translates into CASRTGGASNQPQHF.

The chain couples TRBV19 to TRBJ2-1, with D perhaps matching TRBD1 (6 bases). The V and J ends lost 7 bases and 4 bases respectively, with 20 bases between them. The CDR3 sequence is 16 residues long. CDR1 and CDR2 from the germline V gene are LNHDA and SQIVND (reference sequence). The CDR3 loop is CASTATGAWGYNEQFF. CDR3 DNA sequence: TGTGCCAGTACCGCGACAGGCGCGTGGGGATACAATGAGCAGTTCTTC. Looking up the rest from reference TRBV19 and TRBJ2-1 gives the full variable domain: DGGITQSPKYLFRKEGQNVTLSCEQNLNHDAMYWYRQDPGQGLRLIYYSQIVNDFQKGDIAEGYSVSREKKESFPLTVTSAQKNPTAFYLCASTATGAWGYNEQFFGPGTRLTVL.

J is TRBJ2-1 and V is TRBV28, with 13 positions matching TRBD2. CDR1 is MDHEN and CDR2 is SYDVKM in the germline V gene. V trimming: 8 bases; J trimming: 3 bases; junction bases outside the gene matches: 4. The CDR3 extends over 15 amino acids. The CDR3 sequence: CASGLAGVYYNEQFF. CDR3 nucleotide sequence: TGTGCCAGCGGACTAGCGGGAGTATACTACAATGAGCAGTTCTTC.

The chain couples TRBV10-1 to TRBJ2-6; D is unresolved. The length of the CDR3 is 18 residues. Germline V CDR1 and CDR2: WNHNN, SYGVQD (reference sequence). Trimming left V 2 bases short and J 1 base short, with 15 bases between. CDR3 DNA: TGCGCCAGCAGTGAGACCGGGCAGGTGAGTTCTGGGGCCAACGTCCTGACTTTC. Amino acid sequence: CASSETGQVSSGANVLTF.

Written as DNA, the CDR3 is TGTGCCAGCCGGGGGCCAGGGGTCAACACCGGGGAGCTGTTTTTT. Translating it yields CASRGPGVNTGELFF. This chain links TRBV6-4 with TRBJ2-2; D is possibly TRBD1 or TRBD2 (6 bases each). CDR3 length: 15 amino acids. Deletions cut 8 bases from V and 2 bases from J, with 15 bases between. Germline V lookup: CDR1 MRHNA, CDR2 SNTAGT.

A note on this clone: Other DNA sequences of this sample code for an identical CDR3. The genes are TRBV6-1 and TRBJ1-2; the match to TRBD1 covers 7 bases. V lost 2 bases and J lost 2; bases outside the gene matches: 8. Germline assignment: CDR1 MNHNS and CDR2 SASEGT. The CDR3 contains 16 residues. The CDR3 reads CASSETGTASNYGYTF. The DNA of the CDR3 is TGTGCCAGCAGTGAAACCGGGACAGCCTCCAACTATGGCTACACCTTC.

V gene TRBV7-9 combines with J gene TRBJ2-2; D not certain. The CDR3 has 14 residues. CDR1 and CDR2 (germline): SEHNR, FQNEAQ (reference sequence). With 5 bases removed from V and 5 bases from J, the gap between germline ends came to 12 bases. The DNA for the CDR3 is TGTGCCAGCAGCCCGACTCGGTTTACCGGGGAGCTGTTTTTT. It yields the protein CASSPTRFTGELFF.

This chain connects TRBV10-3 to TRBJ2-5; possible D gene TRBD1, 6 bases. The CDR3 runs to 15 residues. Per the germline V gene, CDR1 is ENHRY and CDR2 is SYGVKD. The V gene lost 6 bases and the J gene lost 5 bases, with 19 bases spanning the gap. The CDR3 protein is CAISDRPQGLETQYF. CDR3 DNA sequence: TGTGCCATCAGCGACCGGCCCCAGGGGCTGGAGACCCAGTACTTC.